Listed here are 23 T cell receptor beta chains from one sample, sequenced in a study of blood T cell repertoires in COVID-19. Method: immunoSEQ multiplex PCR; TCRdb's copy keeps in-frame clones and lacks some. The sample holds roughly 180,000 clones, 80% to 90% seen once. Sequenced input: PBMCs or T cells enriched from blood (not recorded which). The receptors were gathered from a man aged 35-49 years who had recovered from COVID-19.

The chain joins TRBV10-1 to TRBJ2-2; 10 nucleotides agree with TRBD1. Germline V gene data show CDR1 as WNHNN and CDR2 as SYGVQD (reference sequence). The CDR3 covers 20 residues. V lost 2 bases and J lost 1; bases outside the gene matches: 13. Here the CDR3 DNA reads TGCGCCAGCAGTGAGCCGTCCGGGACAGGGGTCTTCCTGAACACCGGGGAGCTGTTTTTT. This codes for CASSEPSGTGVFLNTGELFF.

This rearrangement joins TRBV6-6 to TRBJ2-5; 12 positions match TRBD2. The CDR3 extends over 17 amino acids. J was trimmed by 2 bases and V by 5 bases; bases with no gene match: 9. Germline V CDR1 and CDR2: MNHNY, SVGAGI (reference sequence). The CDR3 loop reads CASSPYPSGRAQETQYF. CDR3 in DNA: TGTGCCAGCAGTCCCTACCCTAGCGGGAGGGCTCAAGAGACCCAGTACTTC.

The gene calls are TRBV3-1 (or the pseudogene TRBV3-2) and TRBJ1-2; D possibly corresponds to TRBD1 (6 bases). Germline CDR1 and CDR2: LGHDT and YNNKEL (reference sequence). The CDR3 runs 14 residues. The germline V and J ends were trimmed by 1 base and 5 bases, with 11 bases remaining between them. DNA of the CDR3: TGTGCCAGCAGCCAAGTTTCAGGGGCTTATGGCTACACCTTC. This codes for CASSQVSGAYGYTF.

The chain links TRBV2 to TRBJ2-7; weak D call: TRBD2 (6 bases). CDR3 length equals 12 residues. V was trimmed by 6 bases and J by 3 bases, leaving 9 bases between them. The germline V gene has CDR1 SNHLY and CDR2 FYNNEI. CDR3 sequence reads: CASSLEGYEQYF. The CDR3, as DNA: TGTGCCAGCAGCCTGGAGGGCTACGAGCAGTACTTC.

This clone was detected only a few times. The chain employs TRBV6-5 and TRBJ1-3; D perhaps matches TRBD1 (5 bases). V dropped 8 bases and J dropped 0 bases, with 11 bases sitting between them. Germline V gene data show CDR1 as MNHEY and CDR2 as SVGAGI. The CDR3 contains 14 residues. CDR3 sequence (DNA): TGTGCCAGCGGGGACTTTCGCTCTGGAAACACCATATATTTT. The encoded protein is CASGDFRSGNTIYF.

This clone was detected only a few times. V and J are TRBV28 and TRBJ2-5, with D perhaps matching TRBD1 (5 bases). The ends were cut back, 6 bases at V and 0 bases at J, with 14 bases in the middle. The CDR3 contains 15 residues. Germline CDR1 is MDHEN and CDR2 is SYDVKM. The CDR3 DNA sequence: TGTGCCAGCAGACCCTTGGACAAGCACCAAGAGACCCAGTACTTC. Its protein product is CASRPLDKHQETQYF. The variable domain in full, completed from reference TRBV28 and TRBJ2-5, reads DVKVTQSSRYLVKRTGEKVFLECVQDMDHENMFWYRQDPGLGLRLIYFSYDVKMKEKGDIPEGYSVSREKKERFSLILESASTNQTSMYLCASRPLDKHQETQYFGPGTRLLVL.

The chain uses TRBV27 and TRBJ2-2; 10 bases line up with TRBD2. Looked up from germline, CDR1 is MNHEY and CDR2 is SMNVEV (reference sequence). V shed 5 bases, J shed 5 bases, and the junction held 11 bases outside the gene matches. This CDR3 spans 17 amino acids. CDR3 amino acids: CASSASGTSDLTGELFF. DNA of the CDR3: TGTGCCAGCAGTGCCTCCGGGACTAGCGATTTGACCGGGGAGCTGTTTTTT.

Concerning this clone itself: Other DNA sequences in this sample translate to the same CDR3. The rearrangement joins TRBV4-1 to TRBJ2-2; no clear D gene. Looked up from germline, CDR1 is MGHRA and CDR2 is YSYEKL. Trimming removed 0 bases from V and 5 bases from J, with 7 bases in between. The CDR3 covers 14 residues. CDR3 coding DNA: TGCGCCAGCAGCCAAGACCCTAGAACCGGGGAGCTGTTTTTT. It is translated as CASSQDPRTGELFF.

V usage is TRBV6-2 or TRBV6-3 and J usage is TRBJ2-5; 7 nucleotides line up with TRBD2. Unmatched junction bases numbered 19, after V lost 5 bases and J lost 4 bases. The CDR3 runs 18 residues. Germline V gene data show CDR1 as MNHEY and CDR2 as SVGEGT. The CDR3 DNA reads as TGTGCCAGCAGTCCACATGGAGCGGGGAGCTCATTGGCAGAGACCCAGTACTTC. Protein sequence: CASSPHGAGSSLAETQYF.

The V call is TRBV30, the J call TRBJ2-1; 13 nucleotides match TRBD2. The CDR3 runs 13 residues. Germline CDR1 and CDR2: GTSNPN and SVGIG (reference sequence). V lost 7 bases, J lost 6 bases, and 3 bases stayed unmatched. Here the CDR3 reads CASGLAGVNEQFF. For the CDR3, the DNA is TGTGCCTCAGGACTAGCGGGAGTCAATGAGCAGTTCTTC.

This clone was seen a handful of times. V and J are TRBV2 and TRBJ2-3, with 9 positions matching TRBD2. The CDR3 runs 16 residues. Trimming at V came to 5 bases and at J to 6 bases, leaving 12 bases not matched to a gene. In germline, CDR1 is SNHLY, CDR2 FYNNEI. Written as DNA, the CDR3 is TGTGCCAGCAGTAGACCCCGGGGACTAGCTGTCGATACGCAGTATTTT. Its translation is CASSRPRGLAVDTQYF.

In its sample, this clone was seen a few times. V gene TRBV18 combines with J gene TRBJ1-1; 10 positions match TRBD1. The CDR3 covers 15 residues. Losses at the gene ends were 6 bases for V and 4 bases for J; bases not matched to a gene: 8. Germline V gives CDR1 KGHSH, CDR2 LQKENI. CDR3 sequence (DNA): TGTGCCAGCTCCCTAGGGACAGGGGAGGGCACTGAAGCTTTCTTT. It yields the protein CASSLGTGEGTEAFF.

This clone has only a few counts. The rearrangement links TRBV7-6 to TRBJ1-3; D unclear. Germline CDR1 SGHVS, CDR2 FNYEAQ. V lost 10 bases, J lost 0 bases, and 16 bases lay in between. CDR3 length: 15 residues. The CDR3 bases are TGTGCCACTCGGAAAGACGGGAGCTCTGGAAACACCATATATTTT. It encodes CATRKDGSSGNTIYF.

The chain combines TRBV6-5 with TRBJ2-7, with D possibly being TRBD1 (5 bases). Germline V gene data show CDR1 as MNHEY and CDR2 as SVGAGI. The CDR3 contains 11 residues. Trimming removed 5 bases at V and 4 bases at J, with 6 bases between. The CDR3 sequence: CASSNRYEQYV. The CDR3 nucleotides are TGTGCCAGCAGTAACAGGTACGAGCAGTACGTC.

The DNA of the CDR3 is TGCGCCAGCAGCCCGGACACTTACTTCTCTGGAAACACCATATATTTT. Its translation is CASSPDTYFSGNTIYF. The chain is built from TRBV5-1 and TRBJ1-3; D might be TRBD1 (5 bases). This CDR3 is 16 amino acids long. The V and J ends lost 4 bases and 0 bases respectively, with 14 bases between them. The germline V gene encodes CDR1 SGHRS and CDR2 YFSETQ.

CDR3 DNA sequence: TGCGCCAGCAGCCCACTGGAGACTCCTAGCACAGATACGCAGTATTTT. Protein: CASSPLETPSTDTQYF. The rearrangement links TRBV4-3 to TRBJ2-3, with D uncertain. Per germline, CDR1 LGHNA and CDR2 YSLEER. The CDR3 runs 16 residues. V was shortened by 4 bases and J by 0 bases, with 14 bases between the two germline ends.

The V and J genes are TRBV27 and TRBJ1-1; 7 bases are shared with TRBD1. J gave up 5 bases and V 4 bases, and 10 bases lay outside the gene matches. Germline lookup yields CDR1 MNHEY and CDR2 SMNVEV (reference sequence). The CDR3 has 15 amino acids. The CDR3 loop is CASSSTTGVKTEAFF. The CDR3 coding sequence is TGTGCCAGCAGTTCGACAACAGGGGTTAAGACTGAAGCTTTCTTT.

The chain is built from TRBV6-2 or TRBV6-3 and TRBJ2-3; D is uncertain. Germline V gene lookup returns CDR1 MNHEY and CDR2 SVGEGT. Between the trimmed V and J ends, which lost 5 bases and 3 bases, there was a span of 9 bases. There are 13 residues in the CDR3. The CDR3 coding sequence is TGTGCCAGCAGTCGCCCACGGACAGATACGCAGTATTTT. Protein: CASSRPRTDTQYF.

The chain employs TRBV3-1 (or the pseudogene TRBV3-2) and TRBJ2-3, with TRBD2 matching over 7 bases. V trimming: 3 bases; J trimming: 5 bases; junction bases outside the gene matches: 5. The germline CDR1 and CDR2 sequences are LGHDT and YNNKEL (reference sequence). This CDR3 spans 14 amino acids. CDR3 amino acids: CASSQAGAVDTQYF. CDR3 nucleotide sequence: TGTGCCAGCAGCCAGGCGGGAGCGGTAGATACGCAGTATTTT.

This chain uses TRBV6-5 with TRBJ2-7, with 9 bases matching TRBD2. This CDR3 has 15 amino acids. The V gene's germline CDR1 is MNHEY and CDR2 SVGAGI. With 8 bases clipped from V and 4 bases from J, the junction kept 12 bases outside the gene matches. CDR3 residues: CASRSLAGERYEQYV. The CDR3, as DNA: TGTGCCAGCCGATCCTTAGCGGGAGAACGGTACGAGCAGTACGTC.

The V call is TRBV7-2, the J call TRBJ2-5; 12 bases are shared with TRBD2. Trimming at V came to 5 bases and at J to 2 bases, leaving 15 bases not matched to a gene. Germline-derived CDR1 and CDR2 are SGHTA and FQGNSA. The CDR3 contains 19 residues. The CDR3 here is CASSLSWGLAGAIQETQYF. The CDR3 region has the DNA TGTGCCAGCAGCCTATCATGGGGACTAGCGGGCGCTATACAAGAGACCCAGTACTTC.

The chain joins TRBV7-6 to TRBJ1-4, with D perhaps TRBD1 (6 bases). This CDR3 region has 16 residues. Per the germline V gene, CDR1 is SGHVS and CDR2 is FNYEAQ. V dropped 1 base and J dropped 0 bases, with 9 bases sitting between them. CDR3 nucleotide sequence: TGTGCCAGCAGCTTAGACCGGACAGCAACTAATGAAAAACTGTTTTTT. Translation: CASSLDRTATNEKLFF.

The V gene is TRBV25-1, the J gene TRBJ2-7; 12 positions agree with TRBD2. The junction had 0 bases not matched to a gene; V was cut back by 5 bases and J by 4 bases. CDR1 is MGHDK, CDR2 SYGVNS, per germline. This CDR3 spans 13 amino acids. For the CDR3, the DNA is TGTGCCAGCAGTCTAGCGGGAGGGTACGAGCAGTACTTC. Translated, it gives CASSLAGGYEQYF.